The rows below give T cell receptor beta chains drawn from one sample of a study of cytomegalovirus exposure and HLA in healthy donors. This table comes from immunoSEQ multiplex PCR, and its TCRdb copy is limited to in-frame clones, with some not included. The data contain around 150,000 clones, roughly 77% of them seen just once; the ten biggest clones take up around 7.7%. Sequencing was performed on PBMCs. These TCRs come from a woman between 35 and 50 years old in good health and CMV-seropositive. CDR3s include the opening cysteine and the closing phenylalanine or tryptophan. Each record gives: clone size, J gene, D gene, V gene, CDR3 DNA, CDR3 protein. A D gene is named only where the DNA matches it firmly. Clone sizes are given selectively: once, few, many, or a class where the clone is expanded.

. | TRBJ2-7 | . | TRBV5-1 | TGCGCCAGCAGCTCGGTGAGCGGGACAACGTACGAGCAGTACTTC | CASSSVSGTTYEQYF
. | TRBJ1-2 | . | TRBV27 | TGTGCCAGCAGTAGGCAGGGATGGGGCTACACCTTC | CASSRQGWGYTF
. | TRBJ1-3 | . | TRBV5-1 | TGCGCCAGCAGCCTGGGCAGCTCTGGAAACACCATATATTTT | CASSLGSSGNTIYF
. | TRBJ1-2 | . | TRBV10-3 | TGTGCCATCAGTGACAGGGGACGTGGCTACACCTTC | CAISDRGRGYTF
. | TRBJ2-7 | . | TRBV6-5 | TGTGCCAGCAGTTACTCGCGGGTTCACGAGCAGTACTTC | CASSYSRVHEQYF
. | TRBJ1-6 | TRBD1 | TRBV30 | TGTGCCTGGAGTGGGGCAAGAGGGGGCAAGCTCTATAATTCACCCCTCCACTTT | CAWSGARGGKLYNSPLHF
. | TRBJ2-7 | . | TRBV7-8 | TGTGCCAGCAGCCTCCAAACCGTAGCCTCCTACGAGCAGTACTTC | CASSLQTVASYEQYF
. | TRBJ1-2 | . | TRBV4-1 | TGCGCCAGCAGCCGAACAGGGCCGTATGGCTACACCTTC | CASSRTGPYGYTF
. | TRBJ2-1 | . | TRBV18 | TGTGCCAGCTCACCAGCTAGGGGTGGGTTGGATGAGCAGTTCTTC | CASSPARGGLDEQFF
. | TRBJ1-1 | TRBD1 | TRBV6-4 | TGTGCCAGCAGTCCGACAGGGGCGGACACTGAAGCTTTCTTT | CASSPTGADTEAFF
few | TRBJ1-2 | TRBD1 | TRBV19 | TGTGCCAGTAGTTCCCGACCGAGGACAGGGGAATATGGCTACACCTTC | CASSSRPRTGEYGYTF
. | TRBJ2-1 | TRBD2 | TRBV7-8 | TGTGCCAGCAGCTTAGCCGGGGCGGGAGGGTACAATGAGCAGTTCTTC | CASSLAGAGGYNEQFF
. | TRBJ1-3 | . | TRBV13 | TGTGCCAGCAGCTTAGGCCGAAGGGGAACGGGAAACACCATATATTTT | CASSLGRRGTGNTIYF
. | TRBJ2-2 | TRBD1 | TRBV29-1 | TGCAGCGTTCGGACAGGGGTAAACACCGGGGAGCTGTTTTTT | CSVRTGVNTGELFF
. | TRBJ2-5 | TRBD1 | TRBV19 | TGTGCCACCAAGGGGGCTGACCAAGAGACCCAGTACTTC | CATKGADQETQYF
. | TRBJ2-5 | TRBD1 | TRBV5-6 | TGTGCCAGCAGCTTGACAGGGGGCGACCGGGAGACCCAGTACTTC | CASSLTGGDRETQYF
. | TRBJ1-1 | TRBD1 | TRBV5-6 | TGTGCCAGCAGCCGGGGACAGGGGGGCACTGAAGCTTTCTTT | CASSRGQGGTEAFF
. | TRBJ1-5 | . | TRBV27 | TGTGCCAGCAGTCCCCTAAACAGGCCCAATCAGCCCCAGCATTTT | CASSPLNRPNQPQHF